The clone carrying this TCR beta chain was seen just once. Its antigen remains unidentified. The junction departs from germline at one end; a sequencing error may be responsible. Through a sample-barcoded 5' primer and a J-beta primer mix, a second PCR was run for roughly 6 to 11 cycles. TCRdb itself ran the 5' RACE reads through MiXCR, one entry per CDR3 protein. This table has 850,000 to 950,000 distinct CDR3 sequences, more than 25% appearing once. Germline values: CDR1 SGHVS, CDR2 FNYEAQ. CDR3 length: 14 amino acids. This sample is part of a study of blood T cells in healthy people across ages. The study, taken as a whole, reports: For the donors, CMV status was unknown and possibly confounded expanded clonotype changes.

Drawing of peripheral blood yielded about 9.8 milliliters from each donor. The sequencing sample was made of blood. This chain joins TRBV7-6 and TRBJ2-1; perhaps D is TRBD1 or TRBD2 (5 bases each). The source is a woman aged 80 or over in good health. CDR3 in DNA: TGTGCTAGCAGCTTAGAAACGGGGCCCAGCGAGCAGTTCTTC. Translated, it gives CASSLETGPSEQFF.